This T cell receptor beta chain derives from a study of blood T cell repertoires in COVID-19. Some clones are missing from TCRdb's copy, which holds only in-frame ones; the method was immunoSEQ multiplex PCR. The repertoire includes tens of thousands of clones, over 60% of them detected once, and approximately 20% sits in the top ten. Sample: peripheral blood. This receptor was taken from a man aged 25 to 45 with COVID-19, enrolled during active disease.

CDR3 region: CASTPGYGTDTQYF. Here the CDR3 DNA reads TGTGCCAGCACCCCGGGGTATGGGACAGATACGCAGTATTTT. The genes are TRBV7-8 and TRBJ2-3, with D possibly TRBD2 on 5 matching bases. V was pared by 7 bases and J by 3 bases, with 14 bases between. In germline, CDR1 is SGHVS, CDR2 FQNEAQ. The CDR3 covers 14 residues.